This is a list of T cell receptor beta chains from one sample in a study of blood T cell repertoires in COVID-19. Only in-frame clones appear in the TCRdb table, and some are missing; sequencing was by immunoSEQ multiplex PCR. The sample lists 200,000 or so clones; roughly 84% were seen once. Sequencing was carried out using peripheral blood. These receptors all come from an older woman who had recovered from COVID-19. Each CDR3 is given with its conserved first and last residue. D genes are given only for firm matches. Rows give clone size only sometimes, using once, few, many, or a class for an expanded clone.

TRBJ2-2 | TRBV5-1 | NA | 15 | TRBD1 | TGCGCCAGCAGCCCGGGACAGGGGGCCGCCGGGGAGCTGTTTTTT | CASSPGQGAAGELFF
TRBJ2-7 | TRBV6-2/TRBV6-3 | NA | 12 | TRBD1 | TGTGCCAGCAGTGACAGGGTTGGGGAGCAGTACTTC | CASSDRVGEQYF
TRBJ2-2 | TRBV10-3 | once | 15 | TRBD2 | TGTGCCATCAGCGGACTAGCGGGGGACACCGGGGAGCTGTTTTTT | CAISGLAGDTGELFF
TRBJ2-7 | TRBV5-1 | NA | 14 | TRBD1 | TGCGCCAGCAGCTTACAGGGACAGTCCTACGAGCAGTACTTC | CASSLQGQSYEQYF
TRBJ2-7 | TRBV2 | NA | 14 | TRBD1 | TGTGCCAGCGGATACAGGGGGCTGGTCTACGAGCAGTACTTC | CASGYRGLVYEQYF
TRBJ2-3 | TRBV3-1/TRBV3-2 | once | 15 | NA | TGTGCCAGCAGCCAGGGGTGGGGGGGCACAGATACGCAGTATTTT | CASSQGWGGTDTQYF
TRBJ1-4 | TRBV6-5 | once | 15 | TRBD1 | TGTGCCAGCAGTACAGGGGGCGAAGGTAATGAAAAACTGTTTTTT | CASSTGGEGNEKLFF
TRBJ1-2 | TRBV2 | NA | 12 | NA | TGTGCCAGCAGTCCGAGTGGGGCTGGCTACACCTTC | CASSPSGAGYTF
TRBJ2-1 | TRBV10-3 | NA | 16 | TRBD2 | TGTGCCATAGAGCTGGGCGCGGGGGGGCCGGGGAATGAGCAGTTCTTC | CAIELGAGGPGNEQFF
TRBJ1-1 | TRBV6-5 | NA | 14 | TRBD1 | TGTGCCAGCAGTTATTTTAGGGGGCACACTGAAGCTTTCTTT | CASSYFRGHTEAFF
TRBJ1-2 | TRBV6-5 | NA | 12 | NA | TGTGCCAGCAGTTACAGCGGCTATGGCTACACCTTC | CASSYSGYGYTF
TRBJ2-1 | TRBV19 | NA | 15 | NA | TGTGCCAGTAGTATCTCGGGGGTTCCCTACAATGAGCAGTTCTTC | CASSISGVPYNEQFF
TRBJ2-3 | TRBV11-3 | NA | 14 | NA | TGTGCCAGCAGCCGCGACAGCGCAACAGATACGCAGTATTTT | CASSRDSATDTQYF
TRBJ2-5 | TRBV5-1 | NA | 14 | TRBD2 | TGCGCCAGCAGCCGAAGCGGGGGGGAAGAGACCCAGTACTTC | CASSRSGGEETQYF